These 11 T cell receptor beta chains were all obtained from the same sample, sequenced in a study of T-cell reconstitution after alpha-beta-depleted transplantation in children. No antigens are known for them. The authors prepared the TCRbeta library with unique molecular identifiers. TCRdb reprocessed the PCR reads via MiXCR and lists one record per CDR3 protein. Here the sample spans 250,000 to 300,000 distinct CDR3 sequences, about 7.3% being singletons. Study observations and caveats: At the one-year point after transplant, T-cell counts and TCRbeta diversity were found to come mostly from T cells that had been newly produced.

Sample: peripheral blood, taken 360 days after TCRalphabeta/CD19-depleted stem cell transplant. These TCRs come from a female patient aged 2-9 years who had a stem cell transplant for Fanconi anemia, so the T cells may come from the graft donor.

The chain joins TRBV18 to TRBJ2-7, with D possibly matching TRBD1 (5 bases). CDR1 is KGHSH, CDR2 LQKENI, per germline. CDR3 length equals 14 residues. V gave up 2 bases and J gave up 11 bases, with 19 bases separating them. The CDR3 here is CASSPANDRPLEYV. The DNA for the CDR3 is TGTGCCAGCTCACCAGCCAACGACAGACCCCTGGAGTACGTC.

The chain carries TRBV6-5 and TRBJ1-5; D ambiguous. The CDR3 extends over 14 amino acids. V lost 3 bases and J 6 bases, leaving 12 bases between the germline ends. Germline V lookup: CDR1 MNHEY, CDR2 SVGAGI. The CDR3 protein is CASSYTGDGQPQHF. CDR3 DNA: TGTGCCAGCAGTTATACTGGGGATGGTCAGCCCCAGCATTTT.

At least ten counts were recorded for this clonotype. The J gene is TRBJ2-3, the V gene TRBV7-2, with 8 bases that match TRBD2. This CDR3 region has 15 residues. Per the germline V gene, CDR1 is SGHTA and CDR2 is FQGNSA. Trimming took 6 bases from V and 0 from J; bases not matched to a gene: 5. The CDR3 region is CASSSSGPSTDTQYF. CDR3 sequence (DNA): TGTGCCAGCAGTTCTAGCGGGCCTAGCACAGATACGCAGTATTTT.

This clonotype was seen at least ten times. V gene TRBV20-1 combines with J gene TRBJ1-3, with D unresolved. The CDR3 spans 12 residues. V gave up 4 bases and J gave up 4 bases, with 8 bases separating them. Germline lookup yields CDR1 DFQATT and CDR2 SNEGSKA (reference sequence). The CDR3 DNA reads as TGCAGTGCTAAGGTCTCAGGAAACACCATATATTTT. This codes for CSAKVSGNTIYF.

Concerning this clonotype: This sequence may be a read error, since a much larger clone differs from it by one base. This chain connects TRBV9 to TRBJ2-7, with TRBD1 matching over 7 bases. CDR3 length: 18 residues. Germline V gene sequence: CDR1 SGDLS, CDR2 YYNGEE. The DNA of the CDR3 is TGTGCCATCAGCGTAGGGTTCAAGTGGGGGACAGAGTCCTACGAGCAGTACTTC. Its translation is CAISVGFKWGTESYEQYF.

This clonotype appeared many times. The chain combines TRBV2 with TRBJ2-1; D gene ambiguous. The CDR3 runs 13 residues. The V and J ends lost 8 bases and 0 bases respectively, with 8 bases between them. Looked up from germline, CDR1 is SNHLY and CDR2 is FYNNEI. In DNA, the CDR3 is TGTGCCAGCGACAATCCCTCCTACAATGAGCAGTTCTTC. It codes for CASDNPSYNEQFF.

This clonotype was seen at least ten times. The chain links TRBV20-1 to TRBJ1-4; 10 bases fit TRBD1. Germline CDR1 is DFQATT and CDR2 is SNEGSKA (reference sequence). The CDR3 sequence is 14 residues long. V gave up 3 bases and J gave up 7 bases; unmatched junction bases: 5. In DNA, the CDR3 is TGCAGTGCTAGGTCCGGGACAGGGGTTGAAAAACTGTTTTTT. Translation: CSARSGTGVEKLFF.

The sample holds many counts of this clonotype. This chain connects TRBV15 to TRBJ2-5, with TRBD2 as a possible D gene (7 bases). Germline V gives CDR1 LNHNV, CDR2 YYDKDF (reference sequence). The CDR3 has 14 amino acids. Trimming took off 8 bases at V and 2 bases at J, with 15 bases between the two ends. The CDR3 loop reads CATGGGPWQETQYF. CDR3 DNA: TGTGCCACCGGCGGGGGCCCTTGGCAAGAGACCCAGTACTTC.

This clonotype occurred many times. The CDR3 DNA is TGCGCCAGCAGCCTCGGGGAGATTGCAACTAATGAAAAACTGTTTTTT. It is translated as CASSLGEIATNEKLFF. This chain links TRBV5-1 with TRBJ1-4; D gene uncertain. This CDR3 region has 16 residues. The germline CDR1 and CDR2 sequences are SGHRS and YFSETQ. Trimming removed 4 bases at V and 0 bases at J, with 13 bases between.

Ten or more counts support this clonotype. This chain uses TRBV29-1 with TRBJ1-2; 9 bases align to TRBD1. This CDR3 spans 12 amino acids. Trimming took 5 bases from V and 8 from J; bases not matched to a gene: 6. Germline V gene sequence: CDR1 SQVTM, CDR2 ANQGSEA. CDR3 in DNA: TGCAGCGTTACCGGGACAGGGCGAGGCTACACCTTC. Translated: CSVTGTGRGYTF.

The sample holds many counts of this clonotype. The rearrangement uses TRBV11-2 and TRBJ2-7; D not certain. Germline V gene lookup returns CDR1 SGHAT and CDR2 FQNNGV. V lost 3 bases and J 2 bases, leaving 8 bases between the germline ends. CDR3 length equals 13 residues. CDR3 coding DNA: TGTGCCAGCAGCTTTCACAGCCCCTACGAGCAGTACTTC. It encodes CASSFHSPYEQYF.